Ten or more counts support the clone carrying this TCR beta chain. The antigen remains undetermined. Libraries of bulk TCR were made by previously described methods (with listed TCR primers). In TCRdb, the PCR reads were re-called with MiXCR into one record per CDR3 protein. Among just under 650,000 distinct CDR3 sequences listed, 15% to 20% were seen once. This record comes from a study of molecular identifiers for immune sequencing clone quantification. Overall study context: Naive CD8 cell RNA, from roughly 20,000 or 100,000 cells, was split five ways in replicates, with four sequenced.

CDR1 MNHEY and CDR2 SVGEGT come from the germline V gene. V was clipped by 4 bases and J by 2 bases, with 7 bases between them. CDR3 length: 13 amino acids. Points from the study as a whole: For effector cells, clones above 20 RNA copies held over 97% of molecules; for naive cells, under 1%.

The authors gated naive CD8 T cells as CD8+CD4-CCR7+CD45RA+ for sorting. The sample consisted of naive CD8+ T cells from blood, with Jurkat cell RNA spiked in. Subset described: FACS-sorted CD8+CD4-CCR7+CD45RA+ naive T cells. This receptor was taken from a human donor in good health. Some libraries in this study had Jurkat cell RNA spiked in. The chain joins TRBV6-2 or TRBV6-3 to TRBJ2-3, with no clear D. This CDR3 reads CASSSWDTDTQYF. CDR3 nucleotides: TGTGCCAGCAGTTCCTGGGACACAGATACGCAGTATTTT.